The clone carrying this T cell receptor beta chain was counted between two and nine times. The germline V gene encodes CDR1 SGHRS and CDR2 YFSETQ. Trimming cost V 2 bases and J 3 bases; bases outside gene matches: 3. CDR3 length equals 14 residues. The data are from a study of cytomegalovirus exposure and HLA in healthy donors. Amplification used 60 Vbeta primers and 13 Jbeta primers. Only in-frame clones appear in the TCRdb table, and some are missing; sequencing was by immunoSEQ multiplex PCR. This table holds 100,000 to 150,000 clones, about 74% found once. The source of this sequence is a woman aged 45-65 years in good health and CMV-seropositive. The V and J genes are TRBV5-1 and TRBJ2-7; 9 positions match TRBD1. The specimen sequenced was PBMCs. CDR3 loop: CASSLQGAGYEQYF. The CDR3 DNA is TGCGCCAGCAGCTTACAGGGGGCTGGCTACGAGCAGTACTTC.